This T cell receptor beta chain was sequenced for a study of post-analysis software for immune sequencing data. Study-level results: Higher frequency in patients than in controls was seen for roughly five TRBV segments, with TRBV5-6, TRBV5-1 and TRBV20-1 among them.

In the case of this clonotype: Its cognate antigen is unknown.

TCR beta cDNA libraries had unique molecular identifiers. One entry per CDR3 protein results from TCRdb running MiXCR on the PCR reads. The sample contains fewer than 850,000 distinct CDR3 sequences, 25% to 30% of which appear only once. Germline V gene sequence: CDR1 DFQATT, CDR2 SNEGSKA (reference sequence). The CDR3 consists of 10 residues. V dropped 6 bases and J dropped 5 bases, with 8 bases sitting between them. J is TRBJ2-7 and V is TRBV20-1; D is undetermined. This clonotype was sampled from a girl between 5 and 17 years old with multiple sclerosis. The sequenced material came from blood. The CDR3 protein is CSAGRNEQYF. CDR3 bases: TGCAGTGCCGGCAGGAACGAGCAGTACTTC.